This T cell receptor (beta chain) derives from a study of T cell changes during pregnancy in multiple sclerosis. Trimming took off 0 bases at V and 8 bases at J, with 14 bases between the two ends. Germline assignment: CDR1 KGHSH and CDR2 LQKENI. The CDR3 covers 15 residues. The assay was immunoSEQ multiplex PCR, and TCRdb's table has in-frame clones only and misses some. The sample carries over 100,000 clones, approximately 90% recorded once. The chain uses TRBV18 and TRBJ2-1, with a weak D call TRBD1 (6 bases). This sequence was found in a female donor with multiple sclerosis, enrolled in a pregnancy study. Sequencing used peripheral blood, obtained in the third trimester of pregnancy. The CDR3 DNA reads as TGTGCCAGCTCACCACCCGTGCAGGGGCTACATGAGCAGTTCTTC. Translating gives CASSPPVQGLHEQFF. Full variable domain (rest looked up from reference TRBV18 and TRBJ2-1): NAGVMQNPRHLVRRRGQEARLRCSPMKGHSHVYWYRQLPEEGLKFMVYLQKENIIDESGMPKERFSAEFPKEGPSILRIQQVVRGDSAAYFCASSPPVQGLHEQFFGPGTRLTVL.